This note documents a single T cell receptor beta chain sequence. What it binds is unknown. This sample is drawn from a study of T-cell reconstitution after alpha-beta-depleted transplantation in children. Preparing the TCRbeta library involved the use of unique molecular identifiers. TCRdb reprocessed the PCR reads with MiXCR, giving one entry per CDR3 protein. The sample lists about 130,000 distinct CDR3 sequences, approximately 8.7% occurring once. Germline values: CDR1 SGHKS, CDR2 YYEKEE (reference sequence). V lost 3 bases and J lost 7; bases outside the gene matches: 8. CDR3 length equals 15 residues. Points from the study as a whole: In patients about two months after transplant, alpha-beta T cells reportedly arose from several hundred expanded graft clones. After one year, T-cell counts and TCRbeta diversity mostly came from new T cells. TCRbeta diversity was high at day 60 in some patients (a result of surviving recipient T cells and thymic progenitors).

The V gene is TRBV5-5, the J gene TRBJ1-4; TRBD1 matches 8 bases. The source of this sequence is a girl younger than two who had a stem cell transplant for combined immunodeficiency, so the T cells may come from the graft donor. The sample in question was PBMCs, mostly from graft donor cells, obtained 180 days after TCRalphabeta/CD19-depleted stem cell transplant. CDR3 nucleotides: TGTGCCAGCAGCTCCCTGGACAGGGTCCCTGAAAAACTGTTTTTT. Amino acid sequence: CASSSLDRVPEKLFF.